This entry lists 29 T cell receptor beta chains sequenced from one sample in a study of blood T cell repertoires in COVID-19. Assay: immunoSEQ multiplex PCR; the TCRdb copy retains only in-frame clones and omits some. The sample lists 120,000 to 150,000 clones, about 87% occurring once. Sequencing was done on a sample of peripheral blood. These receptors were collected from a human donor with COVID-19, enrolled during active disease. The donor label of this sample is uncertain.

This chain joins TRBV5-1 and TRBJ1-1; tentative D call: TRBD1 (6 bases). This CDR3 has 16 residues. Germline CDR1 is SGHRS and CDR2 is YFSETQ. Trimming removed 3 bases at V and 2 bases at J, with 17 bases between. CDR3 region: CASSSRQTGFNTEAFF. As DNA, the CDR3 is TGCGCCAGCAGCTCCCGACAAACAGGGTTCAACACTGAAGCTTTCTTT.

The V and J genes are TRBV10-3 and TRBJ2-5; TRBD1 matches at 9 bases. Germline V CDR1 and CDR2: ENHRY, SYGVKD. After removal of 8 bases from V and 5 bases from J, the junction contained 6 bases not matched to a gene. This CDR3 spans 13 amino acids. The CDR3 region has the DNA TGTGCCATCGGGACAGGGAGCTGGGAGACCCAGTACTTC. Translation gives CAIGTGSWETQYF.

The chain uses TRBV10-2 and TRBJ1-2; D is ambiguous. CDR1 is WSHSY and CDR2 is SAAADI in the germline V gene. Trimming pared 3 bases from V and 5 bases from J, leaving 7 bases between. This CDR3 is built from 12 residues. CDR3 sequence reads: CASSDSFYGYTF. CDR3 DNA: TGCGCCAGCAGTGACAGTTTTTATGGCTACACCTTC.

The CDR3 sequence is CASSPRGTANTEAFF. The CDR3 DNA sequence: TGTGCCAGCTCACCACGAGGGACAGCGAACACTGAAGCTTTCTTT. The V and J genes are TRBV18 and TRBJ1-1, with 7 bases aligning to TRBD1. V shed 1 base, J shed 1 base, and the junction held 3 bases outside the gene matches. CDR1 and CDR2 (germline): KGHSH, LQKENI. CDR3 length equals 15 residues.

The chain carries TRBV3-1 (or the pseudogene TRBV3-2) and TRBJ2-7; 8 bases line up with TRBD2. Per germline, CDR1 LGHDT and CDR2 YNNKEL (reference sequence). CDR3 length: 15 amino acids. With 4 bases clipped from V and 5 bases from J, the junction kept 10 bases outside the gene matches. CDR3 in DNA: TGTGCCAGCAGCCTCCGGGGGGGGGCACAGAACGAGCAGTACTTC. Amino acid sequence: CASSLRGGAQNEQYF.

The chain is built from TRBV7-9 and TRBJ2-2; 9 positions agree with TRBD2. The germline V gene has CDR1 SEHNR and CDR2 FQNEAQ (reference sequence). This CDR3 spans 15 amino acids. V shed 2 bases and J 8 bases; nucleotides not matched to a gene: 6. The CDR3 loop is CASSLTASGNGELFF. The CDR3 DNA sequence: TGTGCCAGCAGCTTAACGGCTAGCGGGAATGGGGAGCTGTTTTTT.

The gene calls are TRBV6-6 and TRBJ2-3; D is undetermined. With 5 bases removed from V and 8 bases from J, the gap between germline ends came to 11 bases. Looked up from germline, CDR1 is MNHNY and CDR2 is SVGAGI (reference sequence). The CDR3 is made up of 12 amino acids. CDR3 residues: CASSRSTGTQYF. CDR3 nucleotides: TGTGCCAGCAGTCGATCCACCGGTACGCAGTATTTT.

The V and J genes are TRBV5-1 and TRBJ2-2; 7 nucleotides line up with TRBD1. The CDR3 contains 16 residues. Germline CDR1 SGHRS, CDR2 YFSETQ. Trimming at V came to 4 bases and at J to 4 bases, leaving 10 bases not matched to a gene. In DNA, the CDR3 is TGCGCCAGCAGCCCCTCGGGGACAGAGACCACCGGGGAGCTGTTTTTT. Residues: CASSPSGTETTGELFF.

This chain joins TRBV4-1 and TRBJ2-1; D may be TRBD2 (5 bases). The V gene's germline CDR1 is MGHRA and CDR2 YSYEKL. V shed 0 bases and J shed 7 bases, with 13 bases lying between them. This CDR3 has 15 amino acids. The CDR3: CASSQESGSWNEQFF. Written as DNA, the CDR3 is TGCGCCAGCAGCCAAGAGTCGGGATCCTGGAATGAGCAGTTCTTC.

The chain employs TRBV11-1 and TRBJ1-1; no definite D call. Germline V gene sequence: CDR1 SGHAT, CDR2 FQDESV (reference sequence). V gave up 1 base and J gave up 5 bases, with 8 bases separating them. The CDR3 sequence is 13 residues long. CDR3 sequence: CASSLGTGTEAFF. CDR3 nucleotide sequence: TGTGCCAGCAGCTTAGGTACGGGGACTGAAGCTTTCTTT. The whole variable domain, remainder taken from reference TRBV11-1 and TRBJ1-1, is EAEVAQSPRYKITEKSQAVAFWCDPISGHATLYWYRQILGQGPELLVQFQDESVVDDSQLPKDRFSAERLKGVDSTLKIQPAELGDSAMYLCASSLGTGTEAFFGQGTRLTVV.

The gene calls are TRBV19 and TRBJ2-1; 8 positions agree with TRBD1. Germline V gene lookup returns CDR1 LNHDA and CDR2 SQIVND (reference sequence). V trimming: 5 bases; J trimming: 0 bases; junction bases outside the gene matches: 3. The CDR3 spans 15 residues. CDR3 sequence: CASSPTGGSYNEQFF. The DNA for the CDR3 is TGTGCCAGTAGTCCTACAGGGGGCTCCTACAATGAGCAGTTCTTC.

The V and J genes are TRBV6-5 and TRBJ1-2; 7 bases line up with TRBD1. Germline values: CDR1 MNHEY, CDR2 SVGAGI. V lost 6 bases, J lost 4 bases, and 5 bases stayed unmatched. The CDR3 spans 13 residues. CDR3 sequence reads: CASSQTGSYGYTF. The CDR3 region has the DNA TGTGCCAGCAGCCAGACAGGGAGCTATGGCTACACCTTC.

The chain combines TRBV27 with TRBJ1-6; TRBD1 is a possible D gene (5 bases). The germline V and J ends were trimmed by 0 bases and 2 bases, with 8 bases remaining between them. Looked up from germline, CDR1 is MNHEY and CDR2 is SMNVEV (reference sequence). CDR3 length: 16 amino acids. CDR3 nucleotides: TGTGCCAGCAGTTTATCTGGGGGGGCCTATAATTCACCCCTCCACTTT. Translation gives CASSLSGGAYNSPLHF.

This rearrangement joins TRBV11-2 to TRBJ2-3; 12 nucleotides match TRBD2. This CDR3 region has 16 residues. J lost 7 bases, V lost 6 bases, and 11 bases had no gene match. Germline assignment: CDR1 SGHAT and CDR2 FQNNGV. CDR3 sequence: CASSSLRLAGVNTQYF. Written as DNA, the CDR3 is TGTGCCAGCAGTTCCCTGCGACTAGCGGGAGTAAATACGCAGTATTTT. Looking up the rest from reference TRBV11-2 and TRBJ2-3 gives the full variable domain: EAGVAQSPRYKIIEKRQSVAFWCNPISGHATLYWYQQILGQGPKLLIQFQNNGVVDDSQLPKDRFSAERLKGVDSTLKIQPAKLEDSAVYLCASSSLRLAGVNTQYFGPGTRLTVL.

This clone occurred a few times. The chain couples TRBV5-1 to TRBJ1-6, with unresolved D. Per the germline V gene, CDR1 is SGHRS and CDR2 is YFSETQ. Between the trimmed V and J ends, which lost 1 base and 5 bases, there was a span of 7 bases. The CDR3 runs to 14 residues. CDR3 in amino acids: CASSLFQNNSPLHF. In nucleotides, the CDR3 is TGCGCCAGCAGCTTGTTCCAGAATAATTCACCCCTCCACTTT. Using reference TRBV5-1 and TRBJ1-6 for the parts outside the CDR3, the full variable domain is KAGVTQTPRYLIKTRGQQVTLSCSPISGHRSVSWYQQTPGQGLQFLFEYFSETQRNKGNFPGRFSGRQFSNSRSEMNVSTLELGDSALYLCASSLFQNNSPLHFGNGTRLTVT.

CDR3 loop: CASSLREGSNQPQHF. Here the CDR3 DNA reads TGTGCCAGCAGCTTGAGGGAGGGAAGCAATCAGCCCCAGCATTTT. This chain connects TRBV5-6 to TRBJ1-5, with D unclear. The CDR3 has 15 amino acids. V shed 1 base and J shed 1 base, with 9 bases lying between them. Germline V CDR1 and CDR2: SGHDT, YYEEEE. Together with reference TRBV5-6 and TRBJ1-5, the CDR3 gives the full variable domain: DAGVTQSPTHLIKTRGQQVTLRCSPKSGHDTVSWYQQALGQGPQFIFQYYEEEERQRGNFPDRFSGHQFPNYSSELNVNALLLGDSALYLCASSLREGSNQPQHFGDGTRLSIL.

V gene TRBV6-7 combines with J gene TRBJ2-7; TRBD1 aligns across 9 bases. Being an ORF, TRBV6-7 has a function that is uncertain. The CDR3 extends over 17 amino acids. V gave up 6 bases and J gave up 1 base; unmatched junction bases: 13. CDR3 region: CASRPLGDRDFSYEQYF. As DNA, the CDR3 is TGTGCCAGCAGACCACTGGGGGACAGGGATTTTTCCTACGAGCAGTACTTC.

V is TRBV6-1 and J is TRBJ2-1, with TRBD2 matching 9 bases. The V gene's germline CDR1 is MNHNS and CDR2 SASEGT. Trimming cost V 2 bases and J 4 bases; bases outside gene matches: 12. The CDR3 runs 18 residues. CDR3 sequence (DNA): TGTGCCAGCAGTGAAATGGTAAGGCTAGCGGGGATTTACAATGAGCAGTTCTTC. Residues: CASSEMVRLAGIYNEQFF.

The chain uses TRBV6-1 and TRBJ1-3; D may be TRBD1 (5 bases). Germline CDR1 is MNHNS and CDR2 is SASEGT. V shed 1 base and J shed 6 bases, with 10 bases lying between them. This CDR3 spans 14 amino acids. This CDR3 is CASSEGQRENTIYF. The DNA for the CDR3 is TGTGCCAGCAGTGAAGGACAGCGGGAAAACACCATATATTTT.

The chain uses TRBV9 and TRBJ2-7, with D maybe TRBD1 (5 bases). V was pared by 0 bases and J by 0 bases, with 10 bases between. The CDR3 is made up of 15 amino acids. Germline V gene sequence: CDR1 SGDLS, CDR2 YYNGEE. The CDR3 nucleotides read TGTGCCAGCAGCGTAGGCCCGGACATCTCCTACGAGCAGTACTTC. This codes for CASSVGPDISYEQYF.

This clone was seen a handful of times. The rearrangement links TRBV9 to TRBJ1-2, with D uncertain. Germline CDR1 and CDR2: SGDLS and YYNGEE. This CDR3 has 15 residues. The V gene lost 0 bases and the J gene lost 5 bases, with 14 bases spanning the gap. The CDR3 loop reads CASSVGEDWAYGYTF. DNA for the CDR3: TGTGCCAGCAGCGTAGGTGAGGACTGGGCTTATGGCTACACCTTC.

This chain uses TRBV6-5 with TRBJ2-2; 7 bases map to TRBD1. Trimming removed 6 bases from V and 6 bases from J; junction bases left unmatched: 10. Germline-derived CDR1 and CDR2 are MNHEY and SVGAGI. The CDR3 spans 15 residues. The CDR3 coding sequence is TGTGCCAGCAGAGCCGGGACAGCGTTCCCCGGGGAGCTGTTTTTT. Its protein product is CASRAGTAFPGELFF.

The J gene is TRBJ2-2, the V gene TRBV24-1, with 7 bases lining up with TRBD1. Germline V gene data show CDR1 as KGHDR and CDR2 as SFDVKD. The CDR3 spans 16 residues. The ends lost 4 bases at V and 1 base at J; junction bases unmatched: 5. CDR3 sequence: CATSDPRTGNTGELFF. The DNA of the CDR3 is TGTGCCACCAGTGACCCCCGGACAGGGAACACCGGGGAGCTGTTTTTT.

This clone was detected only once. V is TRBV2 and J is TRBJ1-5, with unresolved D. This CDR3 has 13 amino acids. Germline V gene lookup returns CDR1 SNHLY and CDR2 FYNNEI. Deletions cut 8 bases from V and 6 bases from J, with 14 bases between. CDR3 protein: CASSPPGGQPQHF. In nucleotides, the CDR3 is TGTGCCAGCTCCCCCCCCGGCGGTCAGCCCCAGCATTTT.

Concerning this clone itself: Other DNA sequences in the sample encode the same CDR3. This rearrangement joins TRBV4-2 to TRBJ2-2; D call uncertain. Trimming removed 1 base at V and 6 bases at J, with 3 bases between. CDR1 and CDR2 (germline): LGHNA, YNFKEQ. The CDR3 sequence is 12 residues long. The DNA for the CDR3 is TGTGCCAGCAGCCAAGTCGCCGGGGAGCTGTTTTTT. Translation gives CASSQVAGELFF.

The genes are TRBV10-3 and TRBJ2-1; D perhaps matches TRBD2 (6 bases). The ends were cut back, 6 bases at V and 4 bases at J, with 13 bases in the middle. The CDR3 runs to 14 residues. Germline V gene lookup returns CDR1 ENHRY and CDR2 SYGVKD. CDR3 sequence reads: CAIRMGLPYNEQFF. For the CDR3, the DNA is TGTGCCATCAGGATGGGACTGCCTTACAATGAGCAGTTCTTC.

A few counts support this clone. This chain uses TRBV27 with TRBJ1-4; TRBD1 aligns across 10 bases. V dropped 1 base and J dropped 3; count of bases not matched to a gene: 2. The CDR3 has 16 residues. CDR1 is MNHEY, CDR2 SMNVEV, per germline (reference sequence). The CDR3 spells CASSLYGQGANEKLFF. CDR3 in DNA: TGTGCCAGCAGTTTATATGGACAGGGGGCTAATGAAAAACTGTTTTTT.

This clone was picked up one time. The genes are TRBV4-1 and TRBJ2-3; 7 nucleotides line up with TRBD2. The CDR3 has 16 amino acids. V lost 1 base to trimming and J lost 2 bases; unmatched junction nucleotides: 6. Germline V lookup: CDR1 MGHRA, CDR2 YSYEKL. The CDR3 is CASSQVASGYTDTQYF. The CDR3 DNA reads TGCGCCAGCAGCCAAGTGGCTAGCGGCTACACAGATACGCAGTATTTT.

CDR3 region: CASSQGGTSGAEQYF. The CDR3 nucleotides are TGTGCCAGCAGCCAAGGGGGGACTAGCGGGGCCGAGCAGTACTTC. The chain carries TRBV3-1 (or the pseudogene TRBV3-2) and TRBJ2-7; 13 positions agree with TRBD2. Looked up from germline, CDR1 is LGHDT and CDR2 is YNNKEL (reference sequence). The CDR3 extends over 15 amino acids. V shed 1 base, J shed 6 bases, and the junction held 3 bases outside the gene matches.